A selection of T cell receptor beta chains follows, all from one sample in a study of OX40 agonist ivuxolimab in advanced cancers. Clones were read by immunoSEQ multiplex PCR, and TCRdb kept only the in-frame ones, dropping some. The profile shows about 83,000 clones, approximately 84% of them singletons. Sample: CD4+ or CD8+ T cells sorted from blood, taken in a trial of the OX40 agonist ivuxolimab. These receptors all stem from an adult with an advanced solid tumor such as melanoma, head and neck, liver or kidney cancer. CDR3s include the opening cysteine and the closing phenylalanine or tryptophan. A D gene is named only where the DNA matches it firmly. Some rows have no size entry. The others give once, few or many, or a class for an expanded clone.

NA | TRBJ2-4 | TRBV21-1 | once | TGTGCCAGCAGCAAAATCGTCCGGGACAGATACGGAAAAACTAAAAACATTCAGTACTTC | CASSKIVRDRYGKTKNIQYF
TRBD1 | TRBJ1-6 | TRBV30 | few | TGTGCCTGGAGTCTTACAGGGGAATCACCCCTCCACTTT | CAWSLTGESPLHF
NA | TRBJ1-2 | TRBV6-5 | NA | TGTGCCAGCAGTTACACAGGCCTAAACTATGGCTACACCTTC | CASSYTGLNYGYTF
NA | TRBJ2-7 | TRBV27 | NA | TGTGCCAGCAGTTTAGCAGGGAGCTCCTACGAGCAGTACTTC | CASSLAGSSYEQYF
NA | TRBJ1-2 | TRBV2 | once | TGTGCCAGCAGTGAAGAGGCCAGCCCGACCTTC | CASSEEASPTF
NA | TRBJ2-1 | TRBV19 | NA | TGTGCCAGTAGTATTATAGAAAGCTCCTACAATGAGCAGTTCTTC | CASSIIESSYNEQFF
TRBD2 | TRBJ2-1 | TRBV5-1 | once | TGCGCCAGCAGCTCGGGACTAGCGGGCGATGAGCAGTTCTTC | CASSSGLAGDEQFF
NA | TRBJ2-7 | TRBV30 | few | TGTGCCTGGAGATCACTCAAAACCGACTACGAGCAGTACTTC | CAWRSLKTDYEQYF
NA | TRBJ1-5 | TRBV27 | NA | TGTGCCAGCAGGGACCTTCGAAGAGTCCAGCATTTT | CASRDLRRVQHF
TRBD2 | TRBJ2-7 | TRBV6-5 | once | TGTGCCAGCAGTTCCCTAGCGGCCTCCTACGAGCAGTACTTC | CASSSLAASYEQYF
TRBD1 | TRBJ2-6 | TRBV30 | NA | TGTGCCCGAACCGGACAGGGGATCTCTGGGGCCAACGTCCTGACTTTC | CARTGQGISGANVLTF
NA | TRBJ1-1 | TRBV5-8 | NA | TGTGCCAGCAGAAGAAACTTAGACACTGAAGCTTTCTTT | CASRRNLDTEAFF
TRBD2 | TRBJ2-7 | TRBV27 | NA | TGTGCCAGCAGTCCCCGACTAGCGACCCTCTACGAGCAGTACTTC | CASSPRLATLYEQYF
TRBD1 | TRBJ2-5 | TRBV30 | NA | TGTGCCTGGAGTAGGACAGGGGCCCTCCAAGAGACCCAGTACTTC | CAWSRTGALQETQYF
TRBD1 | TRBJ1-5 | TRBV27 | few | TGTGCCAGCAGTTTAGACAGGGCCTCGGGCAATCAGCCCCAGCATTTT | CASSLDRASGNQPQHF
TRBD2 | TRBJ2-3 | TRBV7-8 | NA | TGTGCCAGCAGCTTAGCGGATCGCGGGAGAAGTTCTGCAGATACGCAGTATTTT | CASSLADRGRSSADTQYF
TRBD2 | TRBJ2-1 | TRBV27 | NA | TGTGCCAGCAGCTTGCTGCCGGGACTACGTTACAATGAGCAGTTCTTC | CASSLLPGLRYNEQFF
NA | TRBJ1-5 | TRBV14 | NA | TGTGCCAGCAGCCAAGTGTTGGGCCAGCCCCAGCATTTT | CASSQVLGQPQHF
NA | TRBJ2-1 | TRBV29-1 | NA | TGCAGCGTTGAAGTAAGGGGGGAGGGAAGGAATGAGCAGTTCTTC | CSVEVRGEGRNEQFF
NA | TRBJ1-4 | TRBV30 | NA | TGTGCCTGGAGGACGACAGGAGGAGGGGAAAAACTGTTTTTT | CAWRTTGGGEKLFF
NA | TRBJ2-2 | TRBV7-2 | once | TGTGCCAGCAGCTTGAGGACAAAGGCCGGGGAGCTGTTTTTT | CASSLRTKAGELFF
NA | TRBJ2-1 | TRBV9 | NA | TGTGCCAGCAGCGTAGAGATAAACTCAGGGACGATTCGTTCTTCGCAGTTCTTC | CASSVEINSGTIRSSQFF
NA | TRBJ2-2 | TRBV30 | NA | TGTGCCTGGAGTGTGAGGACGAGTGGACCCACCGGGGAGCTGTTTTTT | CAWSVRTSGPTGELFF